A selection of T cell receptor beta chains follows, all from one sample in a study of blood T cell repertoires in COVID-19. Profiling relied on immunoSEQ multiplex PCR, and the TCRdb table lists in-frame clones only, not all of them. Of roughly 53,000 clones listed, more than 80% were seen once; the top ten hold 2.5% to 3%. The sequenced material came from peripheral blood. These receptors all stem from a man older than 75 with acute or convalescent COVID-19. Each CDR3 is given with its conserved first and last residue. The order of the fields is V gene, D gene, clone size, J gene, CDR3 protein, CDR3 DNA. A D gene is named only where the DNA matches it firmly. Size tells how often a clone was seen (once, few, many) or the class of an expanded clone, and some rows leave it out.

TRBV6-5	.	.	TRBJ2-1	CASLPAGTPYNEQFF	TGTGCCAGCCTCCCCGCCGGGACACCCTACAATGAGCAGTTCTTC
TRBV5-6	.	.	TRBJ1-2	CASSPGVEAVFPLGGYTF	TGTGCCAGCAGCCCCGGGGTGGAGGCCGTCTTCCCCCTGGGTGGCTACACCTTC
TRBV25-1	TRBD2	.	TRBJ2-1	CASSVLAGGENEQFF	TGTGCCAGCAGTGTCCTAGCGGGGGGGGAGAATGAGCAGTTCTTC
TRBV18	.	.	TRBJ2-3	CASSLTGIPTTDTQYF	TGTGCCAGCTCATTAACAGGGATTCCTACCACAGATACGCAGTATTTT
TRBV6-5	.	.	TRBJ1-4	CASSYSGGVGEKLFF	TGTGCCAGCAGTTACTCTGGGGGGGTAGGCGAAAAACTGTTTTTT
TRBV11-2	TRBD2	.	TRBJ2-7	CASSGRAGGSYEQYF	TGTGCCAGCAGCGGTCGGGCGGGGGGATCCTACGAGCAGTACTTC
TRBV27	TRBD1	.	TRBJ2-7	CASSTPGQKRNYEQYF	TGTGCCAGCAGTACCCCGGGACAGAAAAGGAACTACGAGCAGTACTTC
TRBV9	.	.	TRBJ1-6	CASSVGHSHSPLHF	TGTGCCAGCAGCGTAGGACATTCTCATTCACCCCTCCACTTT
TRBV30	.	.	TRBJ1-5	CAWSVGRASNQPQHF	TGTGCCTGGAGTGTAGGGAGGGCGAGCAATCAGCCCCAGCATTTT
TRBV7-6	TRBD1	.	TRBJ2-7	CASSLALPGTATFYEQYF	TGTGCCAGCAGCTTAGCGCTCCCCGGGACAGCTACCTTCTACGAGCAGTACTTC
TRBV25-1	.	.	TRBJ2-7	CASRGVTSYEQYF	TGTGCCAGCAGGGGAGTTACCTCCTACGAGCAGTACTTC
TRBV5-1	TRBD2	.	TRBJ2-3	CASSSTSGGSTDTQYF	TGCGCCAGCAGCTCGACTAGCGGGGGTAGCACAGATACGCAGTATTTT
TRBV11-2	TRBD1	.	TRBJ2-1	CASSLDLIGQGWNEQFF	TGTGCCAGCAGCTTAGACCTAATCGGACAGGGATGGAATGAGCAGTTCTTC
TRBV10-2	.	.	TRBJ2-7	CASSELNYEQYF	TGCGCCAGCAGTGAGTTAAACTACGAGCAGTACTTC
TRBV11-3	.	.	TRBJ2-5	CASSLEVGETQYF	TGTGCCAGCAGCTTAGAAGTTGGCGAGACCCAGTACTTC
TRBV9	TRBD1	.	TRBJ2-3	CASSPGTGLVTDTQYF	TGTGCCAGCAGCCCCGGGACAGGGCTCGTCACAGATACGCAGTATTTT
TRBV7-9	.	.	TRBJ1-1	CASSLAGEVPRGAFF	TGTGCCAGCAGCTTAGCGGGGGAAGTACCCAGGGGAGCTTTCTTT
TRBV7-3	TRBD2	.	TRBJ2-7	CASSLTSGLADTYEQYF	TGTGCCAGCAGCTTAACATCCGGACTAGCGGATACGTACGAGCAGTACTTC
TRBV5-1	TRBD1	.	TRBJ1-4	CASSQQGSNEKLFF	TGCGCCAGCAGCCAACAGGGGTCAAATGAAAAACTGTTTTTT
TRBV6-2/TRBV6-3	.	.	TRBJ2-7	CASSYSGQGSYEQYF	TGTGCCAGCAGTTACTCCGGCCAGGGCTCCTACGAGCAGTACTTC
TRBV29-1	.	.	TRBJ1-2	CSVWTDLNYGYTF	TGCAGCGTCTGGACAGACTTAAACTATGGCTACACCTTC
TRBV5-1	.	.	TRBJ1-3	CASSSPLDTGNTIYF	TGCGCCAGCAGCTCACCCCTGGACACTGGAAACACCATATATTTT
TRBV9	.	.	TRBJ1-5	CASSAAGETNQPQHF	TGTGCCAGCAGCGCCGCGGGGGAGACCAATCAGCCCCAGCATTTT
TRBV2	TRBD1	.	TRBJ2-2	CASTLWTGGGGELFF	TGTGCCAGCACCCTTTGGACAGGGGGGGGCGGGGAGCTGTTTTTT
TRBV5-1	TRBD1	.	TRBJ2-3	CASSIRGFEDTQYF	TGCGCCAGCAGCATCAGGGGGTTTGAAGATACGCAGTATTTT
TRBV23-1	.	.	TRBJ2-2	CASSQSFHGSPGELFF	TGCGCCAGCAGTCAATCCTTCCACGGGAGCCCCGGGGAGCTGTTTTTT
TRBV3-1/TRBV3-2	TRBD1	.	TRBJ1-5	CASSQGPSGQGSNQPQHF	TGTGCCAGCAGCCAAGGTCCCTCCGGACAGGGGAGCAATCAGCCCCAGCATTTT
TRBV30	.	.	TRBJ1-6	CAWSENWTSNSPLHF	TGTGCCTGGAGTGAAAACTGGACTAGTAATTCACCCCTCCACTTT
TRBV3-1/TRBV3-2	.	.	TRBJ1-3	CASSPIGGDSGNTIYF	TGTGCCAGCAGCCCGATCGGGGGGGACTCTGGAAACACCATATATTTT
TRBV19	.	.	TRBJ1-2	CASGGEDYTF	TGTGCCAGTGGGGGGGAGGACTACACCTTC
TRBV7-9	TRBD1	few	TRBJ2-7	CASSPQGVSYEQYF	TGTGCCAGCAGCCCACAGGGGGTCTCCTACGAGCAGTACTTC
TRBV27	.	.	TRBJ2-3	CASSFRGHLADTQYF	TGTGCCAGCAGTTTCAGGGGACATTTGGCAGATACGCAGTATTTT
TRBV5-1	TRBD2	.	TRBJ2-7	CASSPPMTSGGAGDEQYF	TGCGCCAGCAGCCCCCCGATGACTAGCGGGGGGGCCGGGGACGAGCAGTACTTC
TRBV11-2	TRBD2	.	TRBJ2-3	CASSLGRLAGGLMGDTQYF	TGTGCCAGCAGCTTAGGCCGACTAGCGGGGGGCCTAATGGGGGATACGCAGTATTTT
TRBV7-9	.	.	TRBJ1-2	CASSLDVGRVDGYTF	TGTGCCAGCAGCTTAGATGTAGGGAGGGTGGATGGCTACACCTTC
TRBV4-1	.	.	TRBJ2-7	CASSQEVGVTAYEQYF	TGCGCCAGCAGCCAAGAAGTCGGGGTTACCGCCTACGAGCAGTACTTC
TRBV7-9	TRBD1	.	TRBJ1-3	CASSYDRGLSGNTIYF	TGTGCCAGCAGCTACGACAGGGGACTCTCTGGAAACACCATATATTTT